This TCR beta chain was identified during a study of graft-versus-host responses after intestinal transplantation. Across the study: In this cohort, recipients had multivisceral, liver-intestinal, or isolated intestinal transplants. Every recipient had anti-thymocyte globulin induction and two to three years of tacrolimus plus steroids.

TCRdb keeps only in-frame clones here, not all; method: immunoSEQ multiplex PCR. The sample yields about 59,000 clones, almost 95% seen once. V lost 1 base and J lost 6; bases outside the gene matches: 8. Germline V gene data show CDR1 as SEHNR and CDR2 as FQNEAQ (reference sequence). The CDR3 loop spans 17 amino acids. On this clone itself: As yet, its antigen is unknown.

Overall study findings and caveats: Detected in recipient marrow were GvH clones, some of which were first observed in ileum or blood.

J is TRBJ2-3 and V is TRBV7-9; the match to TRBD1 covers 12 bases. Source: unstimulated CD4+ T cells sorted from spleen or lymph node cells, taken before transplant. This receptor was taken from a human donor who was the organ donor for an intestinal transplant. CDR3 in amino acids: CASSLGTGTGGLDTQYF. For the CDR3, the DNA is TGTGCCAGCAGCTTAGGGACGGGGACAGGGGGCTTGGATACGCAGTATTTT.